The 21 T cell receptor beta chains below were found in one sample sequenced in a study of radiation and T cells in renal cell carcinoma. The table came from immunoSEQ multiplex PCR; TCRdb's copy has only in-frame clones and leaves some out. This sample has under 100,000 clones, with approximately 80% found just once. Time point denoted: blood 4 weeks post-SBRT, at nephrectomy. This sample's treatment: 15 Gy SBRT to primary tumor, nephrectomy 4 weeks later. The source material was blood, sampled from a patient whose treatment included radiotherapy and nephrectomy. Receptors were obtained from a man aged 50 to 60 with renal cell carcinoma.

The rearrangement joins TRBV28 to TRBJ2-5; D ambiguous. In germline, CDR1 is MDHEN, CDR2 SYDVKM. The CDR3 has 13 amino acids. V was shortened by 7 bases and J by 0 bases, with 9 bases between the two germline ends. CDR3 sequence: CASTLPHQETQYF. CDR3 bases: TGTGCCAGCACCTTACCCCACCAAGAGACCCAGTACTTC.

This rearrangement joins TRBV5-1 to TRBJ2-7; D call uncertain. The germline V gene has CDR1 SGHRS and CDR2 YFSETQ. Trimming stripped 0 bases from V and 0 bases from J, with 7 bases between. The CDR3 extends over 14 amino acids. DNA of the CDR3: TGCGCCAGCAGCTTGGGTCCGCTCTCCTACGAGCAGTACTTC. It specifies CASSLGPLSYEQYF. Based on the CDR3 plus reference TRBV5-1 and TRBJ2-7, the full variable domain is KAGVTQTPRYLIKTRGQQVTLSCSPISGHRSVSWYQQTPGQGLQFLFEYFSETQRNKGNFPGRFSGRQFSNSRSEMNVSTLELGDSALYLCASSLGPLSYEQYFGPGTRLTVT.

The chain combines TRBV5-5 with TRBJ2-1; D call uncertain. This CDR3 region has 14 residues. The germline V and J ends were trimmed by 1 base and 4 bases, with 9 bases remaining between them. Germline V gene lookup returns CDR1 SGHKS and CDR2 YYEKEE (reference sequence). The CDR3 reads CASSLLSVYNEQFF. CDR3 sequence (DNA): TGTGCCAGCAGCTTGTTGTCAGTTTACAATGAGCAGTTCTTC.

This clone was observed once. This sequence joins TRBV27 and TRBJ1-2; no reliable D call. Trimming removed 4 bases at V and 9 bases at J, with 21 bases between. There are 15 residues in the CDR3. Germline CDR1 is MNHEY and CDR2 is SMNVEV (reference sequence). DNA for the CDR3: TGTGCCAGCAGTTCGGAAATGGAAATTTCGGATAGCTACACCTTC. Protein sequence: CASSSEMEISDSYTF.

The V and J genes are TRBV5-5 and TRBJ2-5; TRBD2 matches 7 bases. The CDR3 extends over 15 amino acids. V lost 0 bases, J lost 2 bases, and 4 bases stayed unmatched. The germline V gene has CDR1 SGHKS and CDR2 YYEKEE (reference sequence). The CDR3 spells CASSLAGSGQETQYF. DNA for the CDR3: TGTGCCAGCAGCTTGGCGGGTAGCGGGCAAGAGACCCAGTACTTC.

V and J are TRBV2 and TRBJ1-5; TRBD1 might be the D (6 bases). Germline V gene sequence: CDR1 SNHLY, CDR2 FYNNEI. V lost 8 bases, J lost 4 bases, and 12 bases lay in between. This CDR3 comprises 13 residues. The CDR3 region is CASGMDRNQPQHF. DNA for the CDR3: TGTGCCAGCGGGATGGACAGAAATCAGCCCCAGCATTTT. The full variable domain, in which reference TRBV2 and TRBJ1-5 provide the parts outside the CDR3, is EPEVTQTPSHQVTQMGQEVILRCVPISNHLYFYWYRQILGQKVEFLVSFYNNEISEKSEIFDDQFSVERPDGSNFTLKIRSTKLEDSAMYFCASGMDRNQPQHFGDGTRLSIL.

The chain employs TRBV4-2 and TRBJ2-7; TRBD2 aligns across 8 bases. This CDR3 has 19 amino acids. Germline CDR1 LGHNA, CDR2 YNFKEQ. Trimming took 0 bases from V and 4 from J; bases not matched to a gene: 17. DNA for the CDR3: TGTGCCAGCAGCCAAGATTCGGAAGGACTAGCAGGATTCCTTTACGAGCAGTACTTC. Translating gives CASSQDSEGLAGFLYEQYF.

Here the CDR3 DNA reads TGTGCCAGCAGTAAGGGTAACGAGCAGTACTTC. Its translation is CASSKGNEQYF. The gene calls are TRBV6-6 and TRBJ2-7; D remains unclear. Germline values: CDR1 MNHNY, CDR2 SVGAGI (reference sequence). Trimming took 5 bases from V and 5 from J, leaving 7 bases between them. The CDR3 totals 11 residues.

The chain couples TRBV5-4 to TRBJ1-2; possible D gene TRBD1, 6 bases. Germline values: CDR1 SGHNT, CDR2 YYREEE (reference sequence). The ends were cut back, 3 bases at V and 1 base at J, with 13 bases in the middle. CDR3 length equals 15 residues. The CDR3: CASSSGQPFNYGYTF. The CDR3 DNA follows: TGTGCCAGCAGCTCCGGACAGCCGTTTAACTATGGCTACACCTTC. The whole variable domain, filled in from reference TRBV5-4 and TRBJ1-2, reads ETGVTQSPTHLIKTRGQQVTLRCSSQSGHNTVSWYQQALGQGPQFIFQYYREEENGRGNFPPRFSGLQFPNYSSELNVNALELDDSALYLCASSSGQPFNYGYTFGSGTRLTVV.

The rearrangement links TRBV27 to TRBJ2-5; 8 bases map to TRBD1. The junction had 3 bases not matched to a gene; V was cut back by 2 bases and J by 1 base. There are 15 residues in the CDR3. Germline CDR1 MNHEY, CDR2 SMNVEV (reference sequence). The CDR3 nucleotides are TGTGCCAGCAGTTTAGGGACAGGAACCCAAGAGACCCAGTACTTC. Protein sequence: CASSLGTGTQETQYF.

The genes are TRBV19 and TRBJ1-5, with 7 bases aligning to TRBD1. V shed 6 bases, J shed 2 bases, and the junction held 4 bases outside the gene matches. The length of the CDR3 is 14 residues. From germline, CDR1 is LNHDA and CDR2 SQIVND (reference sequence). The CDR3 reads CASRQTGGNQPQHF. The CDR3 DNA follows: TGTGCCAGTAGGCAAACAGGGGGCAATCAGCCCCAGCATTTT.

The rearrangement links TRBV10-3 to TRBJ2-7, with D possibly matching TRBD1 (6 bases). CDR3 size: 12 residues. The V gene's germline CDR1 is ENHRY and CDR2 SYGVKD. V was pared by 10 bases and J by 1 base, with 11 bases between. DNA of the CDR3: TGTGCCACCGCACAGGGATCCTACGAGCAGTACTTC. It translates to CATAQGSYEQYF.

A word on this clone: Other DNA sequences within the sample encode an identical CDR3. The CDR3 spells CASSLGTDYGYTF. DNA of the CDR3: TGTGCCAGCAGTTTGGGGACAGACTATGGCTACACCTTC. The chain links TRBV28 to TRBJ1-2; TRBD1 agrees at 7 bases. After removal of 3 bases from V and 3 bases from J, the junction contained 1 base not matched to a gene. This CDR3 is 13 amino acids long. Germline CDR1 and CDR2: MDHEN and SYDVKM.

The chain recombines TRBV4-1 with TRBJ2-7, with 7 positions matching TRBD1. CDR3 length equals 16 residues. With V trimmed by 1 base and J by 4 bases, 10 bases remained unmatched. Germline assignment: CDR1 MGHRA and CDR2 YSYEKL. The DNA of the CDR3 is TGCGCCAGCAGCCAAGTAAGGAGGACAGGAGTGTACGAGCAGTACTTC. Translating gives CASSQVRRTGVYEQYF.

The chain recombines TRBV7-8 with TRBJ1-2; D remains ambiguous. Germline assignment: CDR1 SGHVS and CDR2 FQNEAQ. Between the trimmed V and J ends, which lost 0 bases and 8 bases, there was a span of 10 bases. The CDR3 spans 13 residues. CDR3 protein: CASSLAKVRGYTF. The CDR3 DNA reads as TGTGCCAGCAGCTTAGCTAAAGTACGGGGCTACACCTTC. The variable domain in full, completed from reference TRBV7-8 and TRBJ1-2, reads GAGVSQSPRYKVAKRGQDVALRCDPISGHVSLFWYQQALGQGPEFLTYFQNEAQLDKSGLPSDRFFAERPEGSVSTLKIQRTQQEDSAVYLCASSLAKVRGYTFGSGTRLTVV.

CDR3 nucleotides: TGTGCCAGTAGTATAGCAGCGTTGGCGGGAGGGCAGTTCTTC. Translated, it gives CASSIAALAGGQFF. The V and J genes are TRBV19 and TRBJ2-1, with 8 bases lining up with TRBD2. Germline V CDR1 and CDR2: LNHDA, SQIVND (reference sequence). The CDR3 consists of 14 residues. The V and J ends lost 1 base and 12 bases, in that order; junction bases with no gene match: 8.

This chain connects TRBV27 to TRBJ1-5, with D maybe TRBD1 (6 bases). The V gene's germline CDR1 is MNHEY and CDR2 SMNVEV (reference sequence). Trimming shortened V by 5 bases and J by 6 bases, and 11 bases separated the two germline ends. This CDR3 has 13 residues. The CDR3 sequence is CASSPAGVQPQHF. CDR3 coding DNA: TGTGCCAGCAGTCCAGCAGGGGTTCAGCCCCAGCATTTT.

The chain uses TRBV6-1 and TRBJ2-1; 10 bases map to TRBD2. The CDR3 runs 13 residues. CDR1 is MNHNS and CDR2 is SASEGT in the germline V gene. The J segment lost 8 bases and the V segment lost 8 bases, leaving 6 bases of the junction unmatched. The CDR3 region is CASLAGVVHEQFF. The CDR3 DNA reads TGTGCCAGCCTAGCGGGAGTTGTCCATGAGCAGTTCTTC.

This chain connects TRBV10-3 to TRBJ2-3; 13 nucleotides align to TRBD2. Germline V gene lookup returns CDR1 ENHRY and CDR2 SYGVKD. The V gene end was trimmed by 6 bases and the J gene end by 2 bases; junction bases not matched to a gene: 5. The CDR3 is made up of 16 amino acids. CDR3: CAIRPGLAGSTDTQYF. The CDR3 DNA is TGTGCCATCAGACCGGGACTAGCGGGATCCACAGATACGCAGTATTTT.

CDR3 nucleotides: TGTGCCAGCAGGTGGACTAGTCTGACAGATACGCAGTATTTT. Translating gives CASRWTSLTDTQYF. The V and J genes are TRBV6-5 and TRBJ2-3, with 7 bases matching TRBD2. The V segment lost 6 bases and the J segment 3 bases; nucleotides outside the gene matches: 6. Germline V gene data show CDR1 as MNHEY and CDR2 as SVGAGI. The CDR3 length is 14 residues.

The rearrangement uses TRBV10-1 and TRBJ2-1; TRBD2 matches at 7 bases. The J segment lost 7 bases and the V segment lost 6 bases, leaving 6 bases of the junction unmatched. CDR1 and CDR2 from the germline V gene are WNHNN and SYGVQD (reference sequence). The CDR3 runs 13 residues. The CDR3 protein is CASRGGSTNEQFF. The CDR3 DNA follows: TGCGCCAGCAGGGGAGGGAGTACGAATGAGCAGTTCTTC.